This TCR beta chain was recovered during a study of identical twins. A template switching step contributed a universal primer site, while unique molecular identifiers were present in the cDNA. TCRdb reprocessed the 5' RACE reads via MiXCR and lists one record per CDR3 protein. The data hold about 520,000 distinct CDR3 sequences, with approximately 22% observed a single time. Trimming removed 4 bases from V and 4 bases from J; junction bases left unmatched: 8. The V gene's germline CDR1 is SGHRS and CDR2 YFSETQ. The CDR3 is made up of 16 amino acids. The sample was also linked to a second study, of T cells expressing NK-cell markers. That paper notes: Dominant NKG2C+ clonotypes in 6 or 7 donors made up roughly 1.0-7.5% of CD8+ T cells. For four donors, these clonotypes were likewise the leading ones in the CD3+CD56-NKG2C+ fraction.

The chain employs TRBV5-1 and TRBJ2-6; TRBD1 agrees at 7 bases. The sample consisted of CD4+ T cells sorted from blood. This clonotype originated in a young woman in good health. The CDR3 loop reads CASSPRQGLGANVLTF. The CDR3 nucleotides read TGCGCCAGCAGCCCCCGACAGGGTCTGGGGGCCAACGTCCTGACTTTC.